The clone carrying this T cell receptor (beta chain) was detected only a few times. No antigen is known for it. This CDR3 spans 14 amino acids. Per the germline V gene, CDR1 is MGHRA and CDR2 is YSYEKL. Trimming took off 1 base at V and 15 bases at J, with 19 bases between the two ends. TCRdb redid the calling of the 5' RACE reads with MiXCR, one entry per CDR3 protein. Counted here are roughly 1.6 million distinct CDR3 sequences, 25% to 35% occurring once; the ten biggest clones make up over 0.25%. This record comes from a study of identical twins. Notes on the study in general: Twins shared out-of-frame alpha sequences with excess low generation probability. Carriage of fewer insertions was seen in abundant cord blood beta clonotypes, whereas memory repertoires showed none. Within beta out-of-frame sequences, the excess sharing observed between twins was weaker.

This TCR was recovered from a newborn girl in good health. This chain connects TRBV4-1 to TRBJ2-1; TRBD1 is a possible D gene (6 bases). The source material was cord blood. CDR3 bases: TGCGCCAGCAGCCAAGGGATGCTCCCAGGGGTTCGGTTCTTC. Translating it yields CASSQGMLPGVRFF.